This T cell receptor beta chain originates from a study of CD8+ T cells in alopecia areata (dated 2018 in TCRdb). Looking at the study overall: The treated patients took part in an open-label pilot trial in which moderate-to-severe alopecia areata was treated with oral tofacitinib at 5 to 10 mg twice daily. Patients received tofacitinib for 6 to 18 months and were then followed off drug for 6 months to check for delayed response and recurrence. For the treated patients, the SALT score, which quantifies what percentage of scalp surface area is affected, served as the measure of disease severity. To study T cell clonal expansion in alopecia areata, the researchers applied high-throughput TCRbeta sequencing to both the C3H/HeJ mouse model and human patients. RNA was extracted with the PAXgene miRNA kit for fixed scalp, the miRNeasy kit for PBMCs, and the RNeasy kit for mouse skin. Patients on tofacitinib were biopsied at baseline and after 4 and 24 weeks of treatment, and several of the patients also had a later scalp biopsy. On the human side, TCRbeta sequencing was run on scalp tissue and on sorted CD4+ and CD8+ peripheral blood T cells from healthy controls and from alopecia areata patients with either patchy or totalis/universalis disease. immunoSEQ multiplex PCR using 35 Vbeta forward primers and 13 Jbeta reverse primers was used to amplify TCRbeta CDR3 regions. Clonality in the scalp was compared among normal scalp (n=4), patchy alopecia areata scalp (n=8), and alopecia totalis/universalis scalp (n=8). Findings and caveats that apply to the study as a whole: Compared with mice, TCR sequences shared between patients were less clear, possibly partly because of HLA diversity across the patient population. Compared with normal scalp, lesional scalp had higher clonality and more expanded CD8+ clones, particularly in alopecia totalis/universalis, a pattern that suggests antigenic drive. During tofacitinib treatment, many expanded lesional clones stuck around in both scalp and blood, and this persistence may partly explain why relapse happens after treatment is stopped. The treated cohort was small, with a single nonresponder, so links between baseline CD8+ expansion and response need larger studies. Tofacitinib significantly decreased scalp clonality and the number of expanded CD8+ clones among the top 100 scalp clones. Resident alphabeta T cells in normal human skin are also sequenced, complicating scalp TCR repertoire analysis, unlike mouse skin dominated by gammadelta T cells.

Via the germline V gene, CDR1 is SGHRS and CDR2 YFSETQ. Relative to germline, V is 3 bases shorter and J is 7 bases shorter, with 13 bases between their ends. There are 14 amino acids in the CDR3, from cysteine to phenylalanine inclusive. Only the CDR3 DNA stays, 42 bases, in frame from base 1. This sample's treatment or condition label indicates: oral pan-JAK inhibitor, 5-10 mg twice daily. Peripheral blood and lesional scalp punch biopsies were obtained from patients with alopecia areata. PBMCs were isolated by density centrifugation and stained for CD3, CD4 and CD8, and CD4+ and CD8+ T cells were sorted on a FACSAria. The library was produced with the immunoSEQ multiplex PCR assay. RNA was extracted from all samples and reverse transcribed into cDNA, which served as template for TCR sequencing. First-strand cDNA was synthesized with SuperScript III using a 2:1 mix of oligo-dT and random hexamers. Amplification bias was assessed with a synthetic immune receptor repertoire, and residual bias was removed computationally. The original methods were these. Raw reads were preprocessed to remove errors, and CDR3 was defined by IMGT conventions from the conserved cysteine to phenylalanine. To get clonality, Shannon entropy was normalized by log2 of the number of productive unique TCRs and the result was subtracted from 1. Whether scalp clones were CD4 or CD8 was inferred by matching scalp TCRbeta sequences against CD4 and CD8 repertoires sorted from blood. TCRdb took this table from immuneACCESS and kept in-frame rearrangements with V and J called. Such tables lack part of the clones; where checked against another copy, unresolved V genes explain under half of the gap, and the rest is unexplained. The DNA was the basis for D and trimming; V, J and clone size are from that table. The sample profile shows about 270,000 clones; around 64% of them were found once. The top ten hold around 0.84% of the sample.

This clone was detected only once. Its cognate antigen has yet to be identified. Per-base qualities were not stored, and no clone one base away is much larger. The sequencing used CD4+ T cells sorted from blood, collected at approximately week 52, from a patient treated with tofacitinib. This receptor was obtained from a human donor with alopecia areata. The chain was built from TRBV5-1 and TRBJ2-2; the D call could be TRBD1 or TRBD2, with each sharing 5 bases. In nucleotides, the sequence is TGCGCCAGCAGCTCCGGGACGTCTTACGGGGAGCTGTTTTTT. This translates into CASSSGTSYGELFF.